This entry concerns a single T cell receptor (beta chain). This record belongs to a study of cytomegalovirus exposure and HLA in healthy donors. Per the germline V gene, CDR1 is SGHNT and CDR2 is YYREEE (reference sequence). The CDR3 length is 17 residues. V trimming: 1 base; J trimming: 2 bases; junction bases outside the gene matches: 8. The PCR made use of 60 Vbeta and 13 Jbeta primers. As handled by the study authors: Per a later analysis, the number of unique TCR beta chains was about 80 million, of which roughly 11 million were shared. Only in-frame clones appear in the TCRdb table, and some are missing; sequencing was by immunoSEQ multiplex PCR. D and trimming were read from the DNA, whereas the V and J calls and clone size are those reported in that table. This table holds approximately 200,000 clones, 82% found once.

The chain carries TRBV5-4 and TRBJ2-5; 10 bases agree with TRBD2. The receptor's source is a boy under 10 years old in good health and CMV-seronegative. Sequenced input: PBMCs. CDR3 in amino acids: CASSLRGLATVQETQYF. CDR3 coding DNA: TGTGCCAGCAGCTTGCGGGGACTAGCGACTGTACAAGAGACCCAGTACTTC.